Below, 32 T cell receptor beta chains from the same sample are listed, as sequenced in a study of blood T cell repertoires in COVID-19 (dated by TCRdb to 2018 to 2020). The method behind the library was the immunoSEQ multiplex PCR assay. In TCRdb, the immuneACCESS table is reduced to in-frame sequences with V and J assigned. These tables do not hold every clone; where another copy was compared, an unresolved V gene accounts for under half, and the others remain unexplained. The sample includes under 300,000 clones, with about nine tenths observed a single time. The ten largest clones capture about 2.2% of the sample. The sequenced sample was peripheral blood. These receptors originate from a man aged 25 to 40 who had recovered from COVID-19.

CDR3 protein: CASSLARGFGMNTEAFF. The CDR3 coding sequence is TGCGCCAGCAGCTTGGCCCGCGGATTCGGTATGAACACTGAAGCTTTCTTT. This chain joins TRBV5-1 and TRBJ1-1; D unresolved. V lost 0 bases to trimming and J lost 0 bases, with 15 bases between them. This CDR3 is 17 amino acids long. The germline CDR1 and CDR2 sequences are SGHRS and YFSETQ.

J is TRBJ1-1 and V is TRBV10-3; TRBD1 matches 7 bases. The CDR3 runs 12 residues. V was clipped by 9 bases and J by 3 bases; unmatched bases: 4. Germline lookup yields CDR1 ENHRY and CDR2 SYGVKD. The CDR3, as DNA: TGTGCCATACAGGGGCAGGACACTGAAGCTTTCTTT. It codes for CAIQGQDTEAFF.

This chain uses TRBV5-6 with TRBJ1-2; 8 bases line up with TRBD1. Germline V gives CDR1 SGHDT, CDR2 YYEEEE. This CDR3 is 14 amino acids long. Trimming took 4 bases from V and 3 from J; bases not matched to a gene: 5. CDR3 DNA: TGTGCCAGCAGCCCGGGACAGGCGGACTATGGCTACACCTTC. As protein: CASSPGQADYGYTF. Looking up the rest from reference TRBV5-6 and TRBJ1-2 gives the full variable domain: DAGVTQSPTHLIKTRGQQVTLRCSPKSGHDTVSWYQQALGQGPQFIFQYYEEEERQRGNFPDRFSGHQFPNYSSELNVNALLLGDSALYLCASSPGQADYGYTFGSGTRLTVV.

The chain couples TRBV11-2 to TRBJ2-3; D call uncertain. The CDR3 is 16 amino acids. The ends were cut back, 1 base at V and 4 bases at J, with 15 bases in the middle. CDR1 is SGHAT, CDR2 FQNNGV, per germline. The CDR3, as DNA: TGTGCCAGCAGCTTAGGGGTGGTGCAGGCCTCAGATACGCAGTATTTT. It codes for CASSLGVVQASDTQYF.

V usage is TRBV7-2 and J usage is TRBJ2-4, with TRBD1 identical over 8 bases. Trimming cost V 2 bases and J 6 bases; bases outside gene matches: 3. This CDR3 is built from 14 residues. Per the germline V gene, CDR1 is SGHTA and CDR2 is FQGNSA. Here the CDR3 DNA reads TGTGCCAGCAGCTTAACCGGGACAGGAAACATTCAGTACTTC. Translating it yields CASSLTGTGNIQYF.

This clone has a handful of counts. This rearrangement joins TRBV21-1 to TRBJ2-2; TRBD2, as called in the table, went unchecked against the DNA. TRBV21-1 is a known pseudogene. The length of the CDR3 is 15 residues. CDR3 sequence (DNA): TGTGCCAAGGGACTAGCGGGGGTCAACACCGGGGAGCTGTTTTTT. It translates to CAKGLAGVNTGELFF.

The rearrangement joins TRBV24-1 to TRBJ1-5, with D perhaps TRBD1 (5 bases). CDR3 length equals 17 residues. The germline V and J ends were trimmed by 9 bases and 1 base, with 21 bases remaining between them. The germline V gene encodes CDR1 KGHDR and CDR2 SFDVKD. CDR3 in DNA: TGTGCCACCCCGACCCCCCCGGGGCGGGGCAGCAATCAGCCCCAGCATTTT. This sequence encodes CATPTPPGRGSNQPQHF.

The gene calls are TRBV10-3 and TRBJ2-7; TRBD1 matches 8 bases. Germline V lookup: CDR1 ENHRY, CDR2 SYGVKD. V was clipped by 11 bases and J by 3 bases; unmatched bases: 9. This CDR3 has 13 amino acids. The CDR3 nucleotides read TGTGCCGCTGACAGGGGTAGGGACTACGAGCAGTACTTC. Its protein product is CAADRGRDYEQYF.

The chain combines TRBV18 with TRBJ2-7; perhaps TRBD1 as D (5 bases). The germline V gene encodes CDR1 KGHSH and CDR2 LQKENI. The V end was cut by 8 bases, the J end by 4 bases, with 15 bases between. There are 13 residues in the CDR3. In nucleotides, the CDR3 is TGTGCCAGCACAAGGGGATCAGTTTACGAGCAGTACTTC. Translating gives CASTRGSVYEQYF.

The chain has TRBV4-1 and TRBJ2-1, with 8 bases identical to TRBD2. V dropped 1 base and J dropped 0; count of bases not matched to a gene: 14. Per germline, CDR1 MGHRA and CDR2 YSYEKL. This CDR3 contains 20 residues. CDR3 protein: CASSQVVGSGAPSSYNEQFF. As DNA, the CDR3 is TGCGCCAGCAGCCAAGTAGTGGGTAGCGGGGCCCCGAGCTCCTACAATGAGCAGTTCTTC.

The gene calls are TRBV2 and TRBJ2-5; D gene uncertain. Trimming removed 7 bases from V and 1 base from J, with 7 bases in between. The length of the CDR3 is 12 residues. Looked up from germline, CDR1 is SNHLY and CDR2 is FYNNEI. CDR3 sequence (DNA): TGTGCCAGCACCCCCCTCCAAGAGACCCAGTACTTC. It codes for CASTPLQETQYF.

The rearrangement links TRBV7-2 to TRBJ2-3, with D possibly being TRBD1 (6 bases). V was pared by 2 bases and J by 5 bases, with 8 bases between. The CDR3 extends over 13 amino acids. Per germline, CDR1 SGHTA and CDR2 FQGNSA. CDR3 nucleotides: TGTGCCAGCAGCTTACAACAGGGAGATACGCAGTATTTT. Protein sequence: CASSLQQGDTQYF. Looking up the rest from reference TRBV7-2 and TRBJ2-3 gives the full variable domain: GAGVSQSPSNKVTEKGKDVELRCDPISGHTALYWYRQSLGQGLEFLIYFQGNSAPDKSGLPSDRFSAERTGGSVSTLTIQRTQQEDSAVYLCASSLQQGDTQYFGPGTRLTVL.

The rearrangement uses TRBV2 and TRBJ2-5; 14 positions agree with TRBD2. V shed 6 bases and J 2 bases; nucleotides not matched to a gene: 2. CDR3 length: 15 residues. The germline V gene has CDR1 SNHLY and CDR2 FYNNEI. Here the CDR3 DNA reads TGTGCCAGCAGCCGACTAGCGGGGGGGCAAGAGACCCAGTACTTC. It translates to CASSRLAGGQETQYF.

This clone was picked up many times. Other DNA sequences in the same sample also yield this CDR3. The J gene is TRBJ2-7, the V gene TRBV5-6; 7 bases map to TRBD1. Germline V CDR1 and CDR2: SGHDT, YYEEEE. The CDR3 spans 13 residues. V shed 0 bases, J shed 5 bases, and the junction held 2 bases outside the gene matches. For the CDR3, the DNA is TGTGCCAGCAGCTTGGGACAGGGAGACGAGCAGTACTTC. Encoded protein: CASSLGQGDEQYF.

Written as DNA, the CDR3 is TGTGCCAGCAGCCTCCTGGACAGGGTAGGCGAGCAGTACTTC. Encoded protein: CASSLLDRVGEQYF. The V and J genes are TRBV27 and TRBJ2-7; 8 bases are a match to TRBD1. Germline V CDR1 and CDR2: MNHEY, SMNVEV (reference sequence). Losses at the gene ends were 6 bases for V and 6 bases for J; bases not matched to a gene: 10. CDR3 length: 14 residues.

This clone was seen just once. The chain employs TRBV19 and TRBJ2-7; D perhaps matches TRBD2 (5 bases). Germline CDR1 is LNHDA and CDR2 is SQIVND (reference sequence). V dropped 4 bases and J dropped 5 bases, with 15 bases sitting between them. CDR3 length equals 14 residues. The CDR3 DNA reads TGTGCCAGTAGTACGGCTAGCCTGAGCAACGAGCAGTACTTC. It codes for CASSTASLSNEQYF.

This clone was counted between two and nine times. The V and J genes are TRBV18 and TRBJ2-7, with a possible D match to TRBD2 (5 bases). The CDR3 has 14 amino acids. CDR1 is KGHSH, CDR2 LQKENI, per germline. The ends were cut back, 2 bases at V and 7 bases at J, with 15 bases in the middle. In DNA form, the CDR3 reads TGTGCCAGCTCACCAGACGAGGGATCGGGGGAGCAGTACTTC. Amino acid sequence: CASSPDEGSGEQYF.

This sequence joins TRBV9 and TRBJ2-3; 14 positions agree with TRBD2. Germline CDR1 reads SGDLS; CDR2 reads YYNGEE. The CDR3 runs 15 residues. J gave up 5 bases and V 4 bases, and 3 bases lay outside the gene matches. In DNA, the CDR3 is TGTGCCAGCAGCCCCGGGACTAGCGGGGGAGATACGCAGTATTTT. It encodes CASSPGTSGGDTQYF. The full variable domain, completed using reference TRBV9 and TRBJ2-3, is DSGVTQTPKHLITATGQRVTLRCSPRSGDLSVYWYQQSLDQGLQFLIQYYNGEERAKGNILERFSAQQFPDLHSELNLSSLELGDSALYFCASSPGTSGGDTQYFGPGTRLTVL.

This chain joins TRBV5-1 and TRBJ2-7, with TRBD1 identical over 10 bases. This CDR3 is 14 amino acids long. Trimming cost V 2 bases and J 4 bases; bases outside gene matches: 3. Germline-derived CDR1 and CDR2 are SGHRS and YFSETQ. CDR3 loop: CASSFGTGDYEQYF. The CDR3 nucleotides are TGCGCCAGCAGCTTCGGGACAGGGGATTACGAGCAGTACTTC.

The DNA of the CDR3 is TGTGCCAGCTCCCTTGGAGTTCACACCGGGGAGCTGTTTTTT. Its translation: CASSLGVHTGELFF. V usage is TRBV27 and J usage is TRBJ2-2; no firm D call. Trimming stripped 8 bases from V and 3 bases from J, with 13 bases between. CDR1 and CDR2 from the germline V gene are MNHEY and SMNVEV (reference sequence). This CDR3 contains 14 residues.

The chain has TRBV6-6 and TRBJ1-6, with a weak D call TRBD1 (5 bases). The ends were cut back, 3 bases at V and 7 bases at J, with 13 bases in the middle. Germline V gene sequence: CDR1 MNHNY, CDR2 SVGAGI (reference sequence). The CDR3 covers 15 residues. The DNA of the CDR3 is TGTGCCAGCAGTTATCGCGACAGTCCAAATTCACCCCTCCACTTT. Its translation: CASSYRDSPNSPLHF.

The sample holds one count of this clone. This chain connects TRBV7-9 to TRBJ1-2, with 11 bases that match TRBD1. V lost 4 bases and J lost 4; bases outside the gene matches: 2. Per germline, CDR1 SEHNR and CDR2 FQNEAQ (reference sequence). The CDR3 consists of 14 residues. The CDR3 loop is CASSSGTGGYGYTF. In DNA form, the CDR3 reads TGTGCCAGCAGCTCCGGGACAGGGGGCTATGGCTACACCTTC.

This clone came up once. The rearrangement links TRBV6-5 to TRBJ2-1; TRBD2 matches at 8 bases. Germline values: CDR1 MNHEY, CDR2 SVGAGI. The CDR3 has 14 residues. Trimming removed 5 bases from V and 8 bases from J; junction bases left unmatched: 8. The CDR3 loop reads CASSPLTSAHEQFF. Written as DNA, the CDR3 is TGTGCCAGCAGTCCGTTGACTAGCGCCCATGAGCAGTTCTTC.

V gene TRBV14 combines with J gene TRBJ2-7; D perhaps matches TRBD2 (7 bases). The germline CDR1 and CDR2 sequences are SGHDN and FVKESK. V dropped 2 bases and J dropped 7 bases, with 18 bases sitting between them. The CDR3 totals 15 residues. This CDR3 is CASSQLGGLQGEQYF. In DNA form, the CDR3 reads TGTGCCAGCAGCCAACTGGGGGGGCTTCAAGGTGAGCAGTACTTC. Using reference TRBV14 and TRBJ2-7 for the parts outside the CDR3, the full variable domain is EAGVTQFPSHSVIEKGQTVTLRCDPISGHDNLYWYRRVMGKEIKFLLHFVKESKQDESGMPNNRFLAERTGGTYSTLKVQPAELEDSGVYFCASSQLGGLQGEQYFGPGTRLTVT.

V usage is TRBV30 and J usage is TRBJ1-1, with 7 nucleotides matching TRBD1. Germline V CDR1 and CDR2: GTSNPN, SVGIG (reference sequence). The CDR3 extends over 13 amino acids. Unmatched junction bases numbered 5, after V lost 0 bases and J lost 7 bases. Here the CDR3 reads CAWSVEGGLEAFF. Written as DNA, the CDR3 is TGTGCCTGGAGTGTTGAAGGGGGCCTTGAAGCTTTCTTT. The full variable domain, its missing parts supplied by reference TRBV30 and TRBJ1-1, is SQTIHQWPATLVQPVGSPLSLECTVEGTSNPNLYWYRQAAGRGLQLLFYSVGIGQISSEVPQNLSASRPQDRQFILSSKKLLLSDSGFYLCAWSVEGGLEAFFGQGTRLTVV.

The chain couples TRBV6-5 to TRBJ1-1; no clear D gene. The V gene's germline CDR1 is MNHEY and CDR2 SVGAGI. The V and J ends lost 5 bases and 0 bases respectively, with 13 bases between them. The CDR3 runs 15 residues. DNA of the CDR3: TGTGCCAGCAGTACAGCGGGAGGAGTGAACACTGAAGCTTTCTTT. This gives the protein CASSTAGGVNTEAFF.

The CDR3 DNA is TGTGCCAGCAGTTTCGGGACAGGGACCTACGAGCAGTACTTC. Translating gives CASSFGTGTYEQYF. The gene calls are TRBV27 and TRBJ2-7; 9 nucleotides align to TRBD1. Germline V gene sequence: CDR1 MNHEY, CDR2 SMNVEV (reference sequence). Losses at the gene ends were 3 bases for V and 2 bases for J; bases not matched to a gene: 2. The CDR3 has 14 residues.

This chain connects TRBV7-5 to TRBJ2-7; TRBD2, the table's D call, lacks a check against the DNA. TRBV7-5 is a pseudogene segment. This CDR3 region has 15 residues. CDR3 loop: CVRSWAGGLLYEQYF. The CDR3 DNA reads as TGTGTCAGAAGCTGGGCAGGAGGCCTCCTCTACGAGCAGTACTTC.

The CDR3 DNA reads TGTGCCAGCAGAGGCGTCTTTAGCGGGACGAATGTGTATTTT. Translated: CASRGVFSGTNVYF. The chain uses TRBV6-5 and TRBJ2-3; 8 nucleotides agree with TRBD2. This CDR3 spans 14 amino acids. The V gene's germline CDR1 is MNHEY and CDR2 SVGAGI. Trimming at V came to 6 bases and at J to 14 bases, leaving 16 bases not matched to a gene.

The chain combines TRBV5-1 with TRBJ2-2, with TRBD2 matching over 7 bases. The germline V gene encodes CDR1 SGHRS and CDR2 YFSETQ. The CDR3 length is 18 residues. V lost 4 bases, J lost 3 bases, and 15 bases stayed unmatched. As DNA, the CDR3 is TGCGCCAGCAGCCCGGAGGTTGGAGCGGGGCCCTACACCGGGGAGCTGTTTTTT. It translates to CASSPEVGAGPYTGELFF.

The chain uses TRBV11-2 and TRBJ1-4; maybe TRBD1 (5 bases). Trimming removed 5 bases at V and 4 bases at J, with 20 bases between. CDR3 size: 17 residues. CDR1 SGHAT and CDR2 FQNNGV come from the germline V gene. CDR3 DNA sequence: TGTGCCAGCAGCCCCCGGCTGGCCGACAGAGATAATGAAAAACTGTTTTTT. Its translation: CASSPRLADRDNEKLFF.

CDR3 DNA: TGTGCCATCAGTCCGGCAGGACAGGGTGGACCCTATGGCTACACCTTC. Its translation: CAISPAGQGGPYGYTF. This chain joins TRBV10-3 and TRBJ1-2; 8 bases are shared with TRBD1. The CDR3 consists of 16 residues. Germline loops: CDR1 ENHRY, CDR2 SYGVKD. The V and J ends lost 5 bases and 4 bases, in that order; junction bases with no gene match: 12.